These T cell receptor beta chains were read from a single sample in a study of monozygotic twins with inflammatory bowel disease. TCRdb reworked the 5' RACE reads into one entry per CDR3 protein, no DNA. This sample carries a few hundred thousand distinct CDR3 sequences, with around 1.5% going to the ten biggest clones. Sequencing used blood. The receptors were sampled from a human donor with ulcerative colitis or Crohn's disease, or a healthy co-twin of an affected twin (not recorded which). CDR3s include the opening cysteine and the closing phenylalanine or tryptophan. Each record gives: V gene, J gene, CDR3 protein.

TRBV5-6	TRBJ1-1	CASSLSGGFGEAFF
TRBV7-9	TRBJ1-4	CASNPTGRNEKLFF
TRBV15	TRBJ2-2	CATSRGGQGITGELFF
TRBV7-9	TRBJ1-1	CASSRDSANTEAFF
TRBV7-2	TRBJ1-1	CASSLTRPTEAFF
TRBV5-4	TRBJ1-6	CASSRDRGQLSPLHF
TRBV5-4	TRBJ1-2	CASSGVNRGPRPNYGYTF
TRBV12-3/TRBV12-4	TRBJ2-7	CASSRDNYEQYF
TRBV5-1	TRBJ2-2	CASSSGASGIVGELFF
TRBV19	TRBJ2-2	CASNQRGTGRTGELFF
TRBV6-1	TRBJ1-4	CASKSGKAENEKLFF
TRBV15	TRBJ2-3	CATSLEASGGDTQYF
TRBV15	TRBJ2-7	CATSRTGISYEQYF
TRBV12-3/TRBV12-4	TRBJ1-2	CASSGTRGEDYGYTF
TRBV7-3	TRBJ2-2	CASSSPATGGELFF
TRBV6-1	TRBJ2-3	CASSRPLAGATDTQYF
TRBV7-9	TRBJ1-5	CASSLASTNQPQHF
TRBV7-2	TRBJ2-7	CASSLNAGPTYEQYF